The clone carrying this T cell receptor beta chain was picked up one time. The data derive from a study of blood T cell repertoires in COVID-19. Clones were read by immunoSEQ multiplex PCR, and TCRdb kept only the in-frame ones, dropping some. The data show about 330,000 clones, roughly 82% seen once. The V and J ends lost 6 bases and 1 base respectively, with 12 bases between them. The CDR3 is 14 amino acids. Germline V gene lookup returns CDR1 MNHNY and CDR2 SVGAGI (reference sequence). The sequence derives from a woman between 50 and 59 years old with acute or convalescent COVID-19. The chain combines TRBV6-6 with TRBJ1-1; D is perhaps TRBD1 (6 bases). Sequenced material: peripheral blood. CDR3: CASSWDIGNTEAFF. The CDR3 DNA reads as TGTGCCAGCAGCTGGGACATCGGGAACACTGAAGCTTTCTTT.